A single sample gave rise to the 14 T cell receptor beta chains below, sequenced in a study of T cell repertoires in cytomegalovirus infection. TCRdb reprocessed the reads with MiXCR, giving one entry per CDR3 protein. The table lists roughly 230,000 distinct CDR3 sequences, roughly 22% of them singletons. Sequencing was carried out using CD8+ T cells from PBMCs. These receptors were obtained from a human donor in good health (CMV status not recorded). Some clones in this sample may be carry-over from other donors' samples.

Written as DNA, the CDR3 is TGTGCCAGCAGCTTAGCCTCCGGGACAGGAAACACCATATATTTT. It codes for CASSLASGTGNTIYF. The V call is TRBV7-6, the J call TRBJ1-3; tentative D call: TRBD1 (6 bases). This CDR3 contains 15 residues. Trimming shortened V by 0 bases and J by 4 bases, and 10 bases separated the two germline ends. Germline V gives CDR1 SGHVS, CDR2 FNYEAQ.

This clonotype occurred a few times. This sequence joins TRBV27 and TRBJ2-1, with 10 bases that match TRBD2. Germline values: CDR1 MNHEY, CDR2 SMNVEV (reference sequence). CDR3 length: 14 residues. V lost 9 bases to trimming and J lost 5 bases; unmatched junction nucleotides: 7. The CDR3 reads CASKRGGLHNEQFF. The CDR3, as DNA: TGTGCCAGTAAGCGGGGGGGCCTCCACAATGAGCAGTTCTTC.

The V and J genes are TRBV5-5 and TRBJ2-5; TRBD2 is a possible D gene (6 bases). CDR1 is SGHKS and CDR2 is YYEKEE in the germline V gene (reference sequence). Trimming removed 2 bases from V and 4 bases from J, with 9 bases in between. The CDR3 is made up of 13 amino acids. CDR3 amino acids: CASSLRRGETQYF. CDR3 in DNA: TGTGCCAGCAGCTTAAGGCGGGGAGAGACCCAGTACTTC. The variable domain in full, completed from reference TRBV5-5 and TRBJ2-5, reads DAGVTQSPTHLIKTRGQQVTLRCSPISGHKSVSWYQQVLGQGPQFIFQYYEKEERGRGNFPDRFSARQFPNYSSELNVNALLLGDSALYLCASSLRRGETQYFGPGTRLLVL.

This chain joins TRBV29-1 and TRBJ2-2, with 11 bases matching TRBD1. CDR1 and CDR2 (germline): SQVTM, ANQGSEA. The CDR3 has 16 amino acids. Unmatched junction bases numbered 11, after V lost 7 bases and J lost 4 bases. This chain's CDR3 is CSAEAMDRGPTGELFF. The CDR3 region has the DNA TGCAGCGCCGAGGCCATGGACAGGGGGCCCACCGGGGAGCTGTTTTTT.

This clonotype was counted a few times. V usage is TRBV29-1 and J usage is TRBJ1-1; tentatively, D is TRBD1 (6 bases). V was pared by 4 bases and J by 0 bases, with 12 bases between. Germline V CDR1 and CDR2: SQVTM, ANQGSEA. This CDR3 contains 14 residues. CDR3 loop: CSVAGANLNTEAFF. The CDR3 nucleotides read TGCAGCGTTGCAGGGGCGAATTTGAACACTGAAGCTTTCTTT.

The chain employs TRBV12-3 or TRBV12-4 and TRBJ1-1; D not certain. Trimming cost V 5 bases and J 0 bases, with 10 bases left between them. CDR3 length equals 14 residues. The CDR3 spells CASSGTTVNTEAFF. The CDR3 nucleotides read TGTGCCAGCAGTGGTACGACGGTGAACACTGAAGCTTTCTTT.

This chain uses TRBV11-2 with TRBJ2-1; the D gene is possibly TRBD2 (5 bases). This CDR3 has 13 residues. Per germline, CDR1 SGHAT and CDR2 FQNNGV. Trimming removed 5 bases at V and 9 bases at J, with 14 bases between. The CDR3, as DNA: TGTGCCAGCAGCCCCGGGATTCCCACTGAGCAGTTCTTC. It is translated as CASSPGIPTEQFF.

This clonotype was counted only a few times. This may be a read error, as it is one base from a much larger clone. This sequence joins TRBV9 and TRBJ2-2; D uncertain. The length of the CDR3 is 12 residues. With 4 bases removed from V and 5 bases from J, the gap between germline ends came to 6 bases. Germline-derived CDR1 and CDR2 are SGDLS and YYNGEE. In nucleotides, the CDR3 is TGTGCCAGCAGCATCACGACCGGGGAGCTGTTTTTT. Encoded protein: CASSITTGELFF.

There are a few counts of this clonotype. The chain uses TRBV28 and TRBJ2-5; TRBD2 might be the D (6 bases). V was clipped by 2 bases and J by 2 bases, with 18 bases between them. Germline loops: CDR1 MDHEN, CDR2 SYDVKM. This CDR3 has 17 amino acids. Here the CDR3 reads CASSLPTSLALQETQYF. In DNA, the CDR3 is TGTGCCAGCAGTTTACCTACTTCGCTAGCGCTTCAAGAGACCCAGTACTTC.

In this sample, this clonotype turned up a few times. CDR3 nucleotides: TGCAGTGCTCAGAAAGACTGGGACACTACCTACGAGCAGTACTTC. This gives the protein CSAQKDWDTTYEQYF. The chain is built from TRBV20-1 and TRBJ2-7; a weak D match, TRBD1 (6 bases). With 5 bases removed from V and 2 bases from J, the gap between germline ends came to 19 bases. Germline V gene sequence: CDR1 DFQATT, CDR2 SNEGSKA (reference sequence). This CDR3 has 15 residues.

J is TRBJ1-1 and V is TRBV7-8, with 7 nucleotides matching TRBD1. Germline V gene lookup returns CDR1 SGHVS and CDR2 FQNEAQ. The CDR3 covers 15 residues. V shed 5 bases and J 2 bases; nucleotides not matched to a gene: 8. The CDR3 DNA follows: TGTGCCAGCAGCCAAGGGGGCGGGGTAAACACTGAAGCTTTCTTT. Protein: CASSQGGGVNTEAFF. Drawing the rest from reference TRBV7-8 and TRBJ1-1, the complete variable domain is GAGVSQSPRYKVAKRGQDVALRCDPISGHVSLFWYQQALGQGPEFLTYFQNEAQLDKSGLPSDRFFAERPEGSVSTLKIQRTQQEDSAVYLCASSQGGGVNTEAFFGQGTRLTVV.

In its sample, this clonotype was seen many times. This chain connects TRBV28 to TRBJ1-2, with 7 bases aligning to TRBD1. Looked up from germline, CDR1 is MDHEN and CDR2 is SYDVKM. The CDR3 runs 19 residues. V shed 2 bases, J shed 3 bases, and the junction held 18 bases outside the gene matches. CDR3 sequence: CASSLPGMWFKGAYYGYTF. In nucleotides, the CDR3 is TGTGCCAGCAGTTTACCTGGAATGTGGTTTAAGGGGGCTTACTATGGCTACACCTTC.

This chain uses TRBV5-6 with TRBJ2-7; no firm D call. CDR1 is SGHDT and CDR2 is YYEEEE in the germline V gene. The CDR3 has 13 amino acids. The germline V and J ends were trimmed by 0 bases and 6 bases, with 10 bases remaining between them. The CDR3 bases are TGTGCCAGCAGCTTGGCCTCTTCCCTCGAGCAGTACTTC. Translation: CASSLASSLEQYF. The full variable domain, with the rest looked up from reference TRBV5-6 and TRBJ2-7, is DAGVTQSPTHLIKTRGQQVTLRCSPKSGHDTVSWYQQALGQGPQFIFQYYEEEERQRGNFPDRFSGHQFPNYSSELNVNALLLGDSALYLCASSLASSLEQYFGPGTRLTVT.

The table lists this clonotype with many counts. The chain carries TRBV7-9 and TRBJ2-7; D tentatively fits TRBD1 or TRBD2 (5 bases each). CDR1 is SEHNR and CDR2 is FQNEAQ in the germline V gene (reference sequence). V lost 5 bases to trimming and J lost 0 bases, with 14 bases between them. This CDR3 comprises 15 residues. The CDR3 protein is CASSLEPGTSYEQYF. The CDR3 DNA sequence: TGTGCCAGCAGCCTAGAGCCCGGGACCTCCTACGAGCAGTACTTC.